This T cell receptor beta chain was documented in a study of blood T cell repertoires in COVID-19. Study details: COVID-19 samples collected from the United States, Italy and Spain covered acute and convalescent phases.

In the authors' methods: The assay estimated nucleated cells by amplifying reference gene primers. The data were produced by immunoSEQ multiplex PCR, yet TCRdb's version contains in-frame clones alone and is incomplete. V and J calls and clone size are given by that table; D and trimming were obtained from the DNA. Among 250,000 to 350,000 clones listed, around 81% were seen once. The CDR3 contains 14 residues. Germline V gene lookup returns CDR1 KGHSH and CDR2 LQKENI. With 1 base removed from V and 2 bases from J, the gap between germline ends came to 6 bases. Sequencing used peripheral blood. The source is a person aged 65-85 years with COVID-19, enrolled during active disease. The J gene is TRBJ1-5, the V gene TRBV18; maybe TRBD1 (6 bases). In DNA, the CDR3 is TGTGCCAGCTCACCACGGACAGGCAATCAGCCCCAGCATTTT. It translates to CASSPRTGNQPQHF.